This T cell receptor (beta chain) was profiled in a study of CD8 T cells in Susac syndrome. After extraction with the RNeasy kit, about 0.45 to 1 ug of the RNA was reverse transcribed using random hexamers. It was immunoSEQ multiplex PCR that amplified TCR beta CDR3 across 54 Vbeta and 13 Jbeta. Using its own MiXCR run on the immunoSEQ multiplex PCR reads, TCRdb lists one record per CDR3 protein. Found here are approximately 120,000 distinct CDR3 sequences, approximately 93% of them singletons; the top ten hold approximately 0.3%. Germline V gene data show CDR1 as MNHEY and CDR2 as SVGEGT. The CDR3 loop spans 12 amino acids. Trimming took 8 bases from V and 3 from J, leaving 10 bases between them. Sequencing of TCR beta covered CD8+ and CD4+ T cells obtained from blood. Both CD4+ and CD8+ T cells were negatively isolated, and TEMRA cells underwent FACS enrichment.

The rearrangement links TRBV6-2 or TRBV6-3 to TRBJ1-2; D is perhaps TRBD1 (5 bases). Sequencing input: CD8+ T cells from PBMCs. The TCR sequence derives from a human donor with multiple sclerosis. CDR3: CASVGVDYGYTF. CDR3 DNA sequence: TGTGCCAGCGTGGGGGTGGACTATGGCTACACCTTC.